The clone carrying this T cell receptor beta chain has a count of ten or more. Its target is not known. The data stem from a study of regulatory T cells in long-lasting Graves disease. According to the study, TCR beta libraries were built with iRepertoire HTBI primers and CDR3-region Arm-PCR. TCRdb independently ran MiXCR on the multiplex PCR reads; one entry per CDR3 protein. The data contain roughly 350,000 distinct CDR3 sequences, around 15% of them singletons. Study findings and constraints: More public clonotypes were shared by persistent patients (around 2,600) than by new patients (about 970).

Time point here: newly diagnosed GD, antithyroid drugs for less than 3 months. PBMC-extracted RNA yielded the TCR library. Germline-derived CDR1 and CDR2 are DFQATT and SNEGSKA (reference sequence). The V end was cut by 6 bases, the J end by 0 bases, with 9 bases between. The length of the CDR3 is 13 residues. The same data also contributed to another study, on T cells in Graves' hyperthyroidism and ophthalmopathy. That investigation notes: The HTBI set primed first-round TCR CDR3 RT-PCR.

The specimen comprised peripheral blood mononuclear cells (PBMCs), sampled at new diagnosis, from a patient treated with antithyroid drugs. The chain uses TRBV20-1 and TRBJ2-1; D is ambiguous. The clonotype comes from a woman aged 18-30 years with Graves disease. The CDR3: CSAPIISYNEQFF. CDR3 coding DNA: TGCAGTGCCCCTATCATCTCCTACAATGAGCAGTTCTTC.